These T cell receptor beta chains were read from a single sample in a study of beta chain features in type 1 diabetes. The data were produced by immunoSEQ multiplex PCR, yet TCRdb's version contains in-frame clones alone and is incomplete. The table records under 900,000 clones, roughly 15% of them present only once. The material sequenced was naive CD4+ T cells from blood. The receptor source for this set is a young woman in good health. Each CDR3 is given with its conserved first and last residue.

TRBJ2-5 | TRBV7-2 | CASSLVLGETQYF
TRBJ2-7 | TRBV28 | CASSPTTPNYEQYF
TRBJ1-1 | TRBV6-5 | CASRRQLNTEAFF
TRBJ1-2 | TRBV28 | CASSTRASGDTF
TRBJ1-2 | TRBV6-6 | CASGYQGPSYGYTF
TRBJ2-1 | TRBV2 | CANEREGPTYNEQFF
TRBJ1-2 | TRBV7-2 | CASSRSHSLEGYTF
TRBJ2-1 | TRBV6-1 | CASSETGEQFF
TRBJ2-7 | TRBV4-2 | CASSQDLADKRHF
TRBJ2-1 | TRBV7-9 | CASSLAFLAGRDEQFF
TRBJ1-1 | TRBV7-9 | CASSLEFRSPSWGAFF
TRBJ2-5 | TRBV18 | CASSPPDRGRETQYF
TRBJ1-2 | TRBV5-1 | CASSSLSGNYGYTF
TRBJ2-7 | TRBV7-2 | CANSLIRTSYEQYF
TRBJ2-1 | TRBV5-1 | CASGDIDRGAQFF
TRBJ2-5 | TRBV27 | CARVRRETQYF
TRBJ2-4 | TRBV9 | CASSAGIGKNIQYF
TRBJ2-1 | TRBV11-3 | CASSLVKSGGGGHNEQFF
TRBJ2-6 | TRBV7-3 | CASSPRSSGANVLTF
TRBJ2-1 | TRBV5-1 | CASSPPGTSGRGSYNEQFF
TRBJ2-3 | TRBV9 | CASSYDRVAVTQYF
TRBJ2-6 | TRBV28 | CASRGQSKLSGANVLTF
TRBJ1-5 | TRBV5-4 | CASSLSGARQPQHF
TRBJ2-3 | TRBV5-1 | CASSLRDSRTDTQYF
TRBJ2-1 | TRBV11-2 | CASSRISLEQFF
TRBJ2-5 | TRBV6-6 | CASSISGPGETQYF
TRBJ2-1 | TRBV7-2 | CASSLGQGNEQFF
TRBJ1-1 | TRBV7-9 | CASSLESVSSEAFF
TRBJ1-1 | TRBV27 | CASSSRGTLNTEAFF
TRBJ2-1 | TRBV2 | CATRLAGEGEQFF
TRBJ2-7 | TRBV27 | CASSLSGRAAYEQYF
TRBJ2-1 | TRBV2 | CASRPGLAADNEQFF
TRBJ2-5 | TRBV7-6 | CASSLRGAFQETQYF
TRBJ2-1 | TRBV7-2 | CASSSTSSYNEQFF
TRBJ2-7 | TRBV7-2 | CASSFRLSSYEQYF
TRBJ1-1 | TRBV10-3 | CAIGGNTEAFF
TRBJ1-2 | TRBV28 | CASSPSYGYTF
TRBJ2-2 | TRBV15 | CATSRALAGGTGELFF